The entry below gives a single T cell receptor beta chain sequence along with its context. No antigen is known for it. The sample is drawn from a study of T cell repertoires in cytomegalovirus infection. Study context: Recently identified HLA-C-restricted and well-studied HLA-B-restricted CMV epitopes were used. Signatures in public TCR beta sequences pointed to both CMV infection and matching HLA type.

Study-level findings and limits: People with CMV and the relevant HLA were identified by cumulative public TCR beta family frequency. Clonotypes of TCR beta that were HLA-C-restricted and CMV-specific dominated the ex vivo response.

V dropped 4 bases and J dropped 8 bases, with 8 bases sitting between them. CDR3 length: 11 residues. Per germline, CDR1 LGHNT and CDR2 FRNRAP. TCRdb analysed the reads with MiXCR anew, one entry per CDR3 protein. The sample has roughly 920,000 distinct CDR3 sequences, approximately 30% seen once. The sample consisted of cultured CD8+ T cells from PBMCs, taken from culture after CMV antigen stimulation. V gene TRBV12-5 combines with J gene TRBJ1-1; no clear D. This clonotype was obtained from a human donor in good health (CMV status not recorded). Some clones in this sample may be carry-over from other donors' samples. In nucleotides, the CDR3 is TGTGCTAGTGGTTCGAACCGGGAAGCTTTCTTT. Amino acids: CASGSNREAFF.